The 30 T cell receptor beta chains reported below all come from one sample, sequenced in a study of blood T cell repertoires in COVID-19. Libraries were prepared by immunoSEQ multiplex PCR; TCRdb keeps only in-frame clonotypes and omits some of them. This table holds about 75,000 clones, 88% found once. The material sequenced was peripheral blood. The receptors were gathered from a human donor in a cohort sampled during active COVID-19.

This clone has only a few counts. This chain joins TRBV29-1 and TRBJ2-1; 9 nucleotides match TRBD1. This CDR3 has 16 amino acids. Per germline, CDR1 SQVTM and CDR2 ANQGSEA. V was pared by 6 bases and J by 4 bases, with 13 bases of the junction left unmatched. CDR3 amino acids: CSVAGGGTGLYNEQFF. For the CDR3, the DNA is TGCAGCGTGGCCGGCGGCGGGACAGGGCTATACAATGAGCAGTTCTTC.

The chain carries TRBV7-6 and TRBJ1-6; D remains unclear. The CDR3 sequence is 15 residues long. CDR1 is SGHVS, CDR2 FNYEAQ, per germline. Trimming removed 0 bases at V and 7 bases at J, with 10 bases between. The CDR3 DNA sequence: TGTGCCAGCAGCTTAGCCCAATCCAGGAATTCACCCCTCCACTTT. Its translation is CASSLAQSRNSPLHF.

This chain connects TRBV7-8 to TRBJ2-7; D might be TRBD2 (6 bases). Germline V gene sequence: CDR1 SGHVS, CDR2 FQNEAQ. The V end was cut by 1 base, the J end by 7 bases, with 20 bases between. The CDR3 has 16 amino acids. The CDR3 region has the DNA TGTGCCAGCAGCTTAGTTGAAAGGCGGCAGGCGGGAGAGCAGTACTTC. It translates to CASSLVERRQAGEQYF.

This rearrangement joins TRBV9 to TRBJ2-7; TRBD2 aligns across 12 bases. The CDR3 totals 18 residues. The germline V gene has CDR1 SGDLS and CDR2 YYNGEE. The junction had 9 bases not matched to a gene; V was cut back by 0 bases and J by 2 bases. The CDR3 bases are TGTGCCAGCAGCGTAGGGGAGACTAGCGGGAGTTTCGCCTACGAGCAGTACTTC. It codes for CASSVGETSGSFAYEQYF.

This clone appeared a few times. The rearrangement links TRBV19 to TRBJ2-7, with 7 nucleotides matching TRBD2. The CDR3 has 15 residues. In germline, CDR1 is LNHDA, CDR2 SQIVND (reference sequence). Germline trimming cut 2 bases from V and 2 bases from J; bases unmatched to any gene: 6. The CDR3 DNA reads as TGTGCCAGTAGTATAAAGGGAGGGATCCCCTACGAGCAGTACTTC. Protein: CASSIKGGIPYEQYF.

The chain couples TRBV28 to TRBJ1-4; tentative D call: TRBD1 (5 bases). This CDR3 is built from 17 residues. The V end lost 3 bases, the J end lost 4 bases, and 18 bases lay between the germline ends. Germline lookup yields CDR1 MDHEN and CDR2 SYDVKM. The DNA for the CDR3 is TGTGCCAGCAGTTTGCCTCCTTCGGGGGTCATTAATGAAAAACTGTTTTTT. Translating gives CASSLPPSGVINEKLFF.

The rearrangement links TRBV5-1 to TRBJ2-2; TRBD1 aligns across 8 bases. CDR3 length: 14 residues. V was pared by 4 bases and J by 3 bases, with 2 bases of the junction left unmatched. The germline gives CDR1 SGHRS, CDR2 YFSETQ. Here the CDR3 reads CASSQTGDTGELFF. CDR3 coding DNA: TGCGCCAGCAGCCAGACAGGGGACACCGGGGAGCTGTTTTTT.

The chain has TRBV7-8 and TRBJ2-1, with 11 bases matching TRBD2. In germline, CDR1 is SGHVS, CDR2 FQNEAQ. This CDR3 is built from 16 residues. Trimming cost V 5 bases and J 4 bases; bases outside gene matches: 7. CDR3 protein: CASSIRLAGRYNEQFF. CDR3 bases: TGTGCCAGCAGCATCAGACTAGCGGGGCGTTACAATGAGCAGTTCTTC.

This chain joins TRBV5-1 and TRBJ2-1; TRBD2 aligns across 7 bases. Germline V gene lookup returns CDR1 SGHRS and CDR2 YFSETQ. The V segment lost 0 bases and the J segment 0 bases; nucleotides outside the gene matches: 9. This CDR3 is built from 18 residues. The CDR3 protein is CASSLGGGAGASYNEQFF. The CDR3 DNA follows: TGCGCCAGCAGCTTGGGGGGCGGGGCGGGAGCCTCCTACAATGAGCAGTTCTTC.

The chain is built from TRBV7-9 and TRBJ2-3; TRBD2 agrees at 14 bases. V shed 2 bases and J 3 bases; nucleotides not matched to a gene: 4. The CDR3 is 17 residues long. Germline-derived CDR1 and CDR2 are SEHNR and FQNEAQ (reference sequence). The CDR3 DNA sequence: TGTGCCAGCAGCTTACTCCGACTAGCGGGGGGGACAGATACGCAGTATTTT. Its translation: CASSLLRLAGGTDTQYF.

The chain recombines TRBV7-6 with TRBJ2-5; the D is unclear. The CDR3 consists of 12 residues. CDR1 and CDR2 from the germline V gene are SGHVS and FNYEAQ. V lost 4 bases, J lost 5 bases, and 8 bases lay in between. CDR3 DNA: TGTGCCAGCAGCTCCGGGTCGGAGACCCAGTACTTC. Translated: CASSSGSETQYF.

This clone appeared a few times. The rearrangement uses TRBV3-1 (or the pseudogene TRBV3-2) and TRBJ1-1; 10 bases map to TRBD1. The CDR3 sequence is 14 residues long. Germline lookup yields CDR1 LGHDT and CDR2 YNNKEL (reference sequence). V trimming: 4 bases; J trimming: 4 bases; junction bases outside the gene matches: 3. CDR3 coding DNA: TGTGCCAGCAGCCCCGGGACAGGGGCCACTGAAGCTTTCTTT. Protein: CASSPGTGATEAFF.

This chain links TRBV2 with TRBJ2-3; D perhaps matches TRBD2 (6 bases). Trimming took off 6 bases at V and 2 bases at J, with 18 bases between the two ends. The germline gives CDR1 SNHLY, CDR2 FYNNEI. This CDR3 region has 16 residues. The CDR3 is CASRGLSGSITDTQYF. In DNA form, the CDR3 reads TGTGCCAGCAGGGGATTGAGCGGGTCGATCACAGATACGCAGTATTTT.

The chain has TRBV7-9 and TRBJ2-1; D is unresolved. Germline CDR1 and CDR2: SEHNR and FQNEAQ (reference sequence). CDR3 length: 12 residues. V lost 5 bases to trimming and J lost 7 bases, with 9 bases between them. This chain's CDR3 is CASSLLSNEQFF. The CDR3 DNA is TGTGCCAGCAGCCTCCTTAGTAATGAGCAGTTCTTC.

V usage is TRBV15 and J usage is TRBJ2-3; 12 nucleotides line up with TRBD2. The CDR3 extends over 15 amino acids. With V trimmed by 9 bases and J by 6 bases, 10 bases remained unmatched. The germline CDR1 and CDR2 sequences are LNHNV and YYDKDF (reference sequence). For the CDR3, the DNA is TGTGCCACACGGACTAGCGGGAATACATTGGATACGCAGTATTTT. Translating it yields CATRTSGNTLDTQYF.

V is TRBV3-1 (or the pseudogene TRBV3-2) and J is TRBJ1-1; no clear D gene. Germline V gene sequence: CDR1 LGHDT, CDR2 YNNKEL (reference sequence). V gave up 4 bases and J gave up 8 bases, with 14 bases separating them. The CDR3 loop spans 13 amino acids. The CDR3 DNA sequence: TGTGCCAGCAGCCCATTAATGGGCCAAGAAGCTTTCTTT. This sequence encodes CASSPLMGQEAFF.

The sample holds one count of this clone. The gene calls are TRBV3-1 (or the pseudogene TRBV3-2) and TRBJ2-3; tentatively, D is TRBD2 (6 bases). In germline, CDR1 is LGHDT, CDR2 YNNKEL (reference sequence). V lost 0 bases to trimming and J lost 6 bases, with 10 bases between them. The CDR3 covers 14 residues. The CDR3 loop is CASSQDPSVDTQYF. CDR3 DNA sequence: TGTGCCAGCAGCCAAGATCCTAGCGTTGATACGCAGTATTTT.

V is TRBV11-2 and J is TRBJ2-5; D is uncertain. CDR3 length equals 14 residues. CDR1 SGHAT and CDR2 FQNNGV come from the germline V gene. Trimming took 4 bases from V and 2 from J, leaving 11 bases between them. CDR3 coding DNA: TGTGCCAGCAGCTCCTCCGGTAAACAAGAGACCCAGTACTTC. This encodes CASSSSGKQETQYF.

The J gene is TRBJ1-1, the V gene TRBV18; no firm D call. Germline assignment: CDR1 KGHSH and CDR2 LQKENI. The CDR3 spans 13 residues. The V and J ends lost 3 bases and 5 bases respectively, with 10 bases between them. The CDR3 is CASSPGYGTEAFF. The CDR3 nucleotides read TGTGCCAGCTCACCTGGCTACGGGACTGAAGCTTTCTTT.

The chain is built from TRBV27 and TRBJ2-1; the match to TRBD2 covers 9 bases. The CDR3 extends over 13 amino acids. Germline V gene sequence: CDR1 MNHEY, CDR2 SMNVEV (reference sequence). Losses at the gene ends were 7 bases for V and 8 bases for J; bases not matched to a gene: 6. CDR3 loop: CASTWREGHEQFF. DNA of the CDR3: TGTGCCAGCACCTGGCGGGAGGGCCATGAGCAGTTCTTC.

CDR3 DNA sequence: TGCGCCAGCAGCTTGGCCGGGACTTCAAACACTGAAGCTTTCTTT. This encodes CASSLAGTSNTEAFF. The V gene is TRBV5-1, the J gene TRBJ1-1; D is perhaps TRBD1 (5 bases). The CDR3 consists of 15 residues. Germline CDR1 and CDR2: SGHRS and YFSETQ. V dropped 0 bases and J dropped 2 bases, with 11 bases sitting between them.

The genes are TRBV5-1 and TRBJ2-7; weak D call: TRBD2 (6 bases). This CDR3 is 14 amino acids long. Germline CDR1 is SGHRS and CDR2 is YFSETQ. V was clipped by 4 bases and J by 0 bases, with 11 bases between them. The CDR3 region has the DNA TGCGCCAGCAGCATCCGGGGGATCTCCTACGAGCAGTACTTC. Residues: CASSIRGISYEQYF.

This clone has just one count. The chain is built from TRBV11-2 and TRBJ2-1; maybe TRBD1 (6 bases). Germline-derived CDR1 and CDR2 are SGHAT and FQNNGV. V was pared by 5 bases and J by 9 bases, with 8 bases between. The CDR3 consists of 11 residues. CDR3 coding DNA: TGTGCCAGCAGCCAGGGGCCTGAGCAGTTCTTC. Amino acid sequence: CASSQGPEQFF.

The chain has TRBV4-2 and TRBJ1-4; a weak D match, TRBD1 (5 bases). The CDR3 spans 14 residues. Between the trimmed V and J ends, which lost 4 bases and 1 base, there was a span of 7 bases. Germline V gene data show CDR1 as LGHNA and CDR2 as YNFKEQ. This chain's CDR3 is CASSPTVTNEKLFF. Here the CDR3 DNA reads TGTGCCAGCAGCCCGACAGTAACTAATGAAAAACTGTTTTTT.

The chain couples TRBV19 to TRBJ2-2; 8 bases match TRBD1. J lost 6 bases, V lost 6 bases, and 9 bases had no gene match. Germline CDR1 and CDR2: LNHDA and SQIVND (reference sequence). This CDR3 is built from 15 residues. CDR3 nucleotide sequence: TGTGCCAGTAGCCTGACCACAGGGGGAGCCGGGGAGCTGTTTTTT. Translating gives CASSLTTGGAGELFF.

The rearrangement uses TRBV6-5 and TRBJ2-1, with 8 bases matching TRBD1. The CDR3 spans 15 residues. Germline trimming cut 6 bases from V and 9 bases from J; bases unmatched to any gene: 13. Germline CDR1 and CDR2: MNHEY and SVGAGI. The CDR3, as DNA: TGTGCCAGCAGCAATTCGGCAGGGGGCTTGGCTGAGCAGTTCTTC. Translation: CASSNSAGGLAEQFF.

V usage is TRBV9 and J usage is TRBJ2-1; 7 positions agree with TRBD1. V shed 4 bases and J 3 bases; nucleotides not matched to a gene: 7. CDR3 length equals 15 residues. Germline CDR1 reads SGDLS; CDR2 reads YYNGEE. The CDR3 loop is CASSHDREDYNEQFF. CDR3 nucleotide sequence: TGTGCCAGCAGCCATGACAGGGAAGACTACAATGAGCAGTTCTTC.

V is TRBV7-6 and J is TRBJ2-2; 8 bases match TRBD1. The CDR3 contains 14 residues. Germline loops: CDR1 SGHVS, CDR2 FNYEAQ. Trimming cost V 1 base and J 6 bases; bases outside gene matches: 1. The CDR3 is CASSLVTGAGELFF. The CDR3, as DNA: TGTGCCAGCAGCTTAGTGACAGGGGCCGGGGAGCTGTTTTTT.

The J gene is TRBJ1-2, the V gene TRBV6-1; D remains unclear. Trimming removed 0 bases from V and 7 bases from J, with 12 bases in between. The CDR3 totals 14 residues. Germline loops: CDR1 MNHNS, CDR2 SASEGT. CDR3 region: CASSEAAGEGGYTF. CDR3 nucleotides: TGTGCCAGCAGTGAAGCAGCCGGGGAGGGTGGCTACACCTTC.

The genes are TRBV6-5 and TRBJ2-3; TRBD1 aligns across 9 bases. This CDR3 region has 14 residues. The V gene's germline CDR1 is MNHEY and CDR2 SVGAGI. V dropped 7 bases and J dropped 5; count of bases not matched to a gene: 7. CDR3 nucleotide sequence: TGTGCCAGCACAGACAGGGGGATTCGAGATACGCAGTATTTT. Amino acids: CASTDRGIRDTQYF.